The entry below describes one TCR beta chain. The data stem from a study of preoperative IRX-2 immunotherapy in early breast cancer. Treatment denoted: preoperative locoregional IRX-2 cytokine immunotherapy. Patients received preoperative, locoregional IRX-2 cytokine immunotherapy in a phase Ib study. The CDR3 length is 14 residues. Germline values: CDR1 SGHRS, CDR2 YFSETQ. V gave up 0 bases and J gave up 0 bases, with 5 bases separating them. Profiled with immunoSEQ multiplex PCR; TCRdb holds only in-frame clones, not every one. The table shows about 89,000 clones, with more than 80% occurring only once.

The V gene is TRBV5-1, the J gene TRBJ2-3; D is undetermined. The receptor was isolated from a human donor with breast cancer. The sample was tumor tissue, taken after IRX-2 immunotherapy. The CDR3 nucleotides read TGCGCCAGCAGCTTGGCCACTAGCACAGATACGCAGTATTTT. This codes for CASSLATSTDTQYF.